A selection of T cell receptor beta chains follows, all from one sample in a study of blood T cell repertoires in COVID-19. Clones were sequenced by immunoSEQ multiplex PCR, and TCRdb holds only the in-frame ones, with some missing. The sample consists of 95,000 to 100,000 clones, 84% of them appearing once. Sequenced material: peripheral blood. The receptors derive from a human donor in a cohort sampled during active COVID-19. The CDR3 runs from the conserved cysteine through the conserved F or W. The order of the fields is D gene, J gene, V gene, clone size, CDR3 protein, CDR3 DNA. D genes are given only for firm matches. Only part of the rows carry a size: once, few, many, or a class if the clone is expanded.

d_gene: TRBD2
j_gene: TRBJ2-1
v_gene: TRBV29-1
abundance: .
CDR3aa: CSVQFGGYYNEQFF
CDR3nt: TGCAGCGTTCAATTCGGGGGGTACTACAATGAGCAGTTCTTC

d_gene: .
j_gene: TRBJ1-1
v_gene: TRBV18
abundance: once
CDR3aa: CASSPLEGTEAFF
CDR3nt: TGTGCCAGCTCACCTTTGGAGGGCACTGAAGCTTTCTTT

d_gene: TRBD1
j_gene: TRBJ2-7
v_gene: TRBV5-1
abundance: .
CDR3aa: CASSFGQESSYEQYF
CDR3nt: TGCGCCAGCAGCTTCGGACAGGAGAGCTCCTACGAGCAGTACTTC

d_gene: .
j_gene: TRBJ2-3
v_gene: TRBV5-4
abundance: .
CDR3aa: CASSFGGASTDTQYF
CDR3nt: TGTGCCAGCAGCTTTGGCGGAGCTAGCACAGATACGCAGTATTTT

d_gene: TRBD1
j_gene: TRBJ1-1
v_gene: TRBV4-3
abundance: .
CDR3aa: CASSQDLHGTGSVVAFF
CDR3nt: TGCGCCAGCAGCCAAGATCTTCACGGGACAGGTTCAGTTGTAGCTTTCTTT

d_gene: TRBD2
j_gene: TRBJ2-2
v_gene: TRBV23-1
abundance: .
CDR3aa: CASSQSSGDGELFF
CDR3nt: TGCGCCAGCAGTCAATCTAGCGGGGACGGGGAGCTGTTTTTT

d_gene: TRBD2
j_gene: TRBJ2-1
v_gene: TRBV30
abundance: .
CDR3aa: CAWRPSGSREEQFF
CDR3nt: TGTGCCTGGAGGCCTAGCGGGTCCAGGGAGGAGCAGTTCTTC

d_gene: .
j_gene: TRBJ2-7
v_gene: TRBV21-1
abundance: .
CDR3aa: CASTGGLDEQYF
CDR3nt: TGTGCCAGCACAGGGGGCCTAGACGAGCAGTACTTC

d_gene: .
j_gene: TRBJ2-1
v_gene: TRBV10-3
abundance: .
CDR3aa: CATWGGLAAHRYNEQFF
CDR3nt: TGTGCCACATGGGGGGGGCTAGCGGCCCATCGGTACAATGAGCAGTTCTTC

d_gene: .
j_gene: TRBJ1-4
v_gene: TRBV3-1/TRBV3-2
abundance: .
CDR3aa: CASSQLGQSTNEKLFF
CDR3nt: TGTGCCAGCAGCCAGTTAGGACAGTCAACTAATGAAAAACTGTTTTTT

d_gene: .
j_gene: TRBJ1-2
v_gene: TRBV9
abundance: .
CDR3aa: CASSPGGGSFYGYTF
CDR3nt: TGTGCCAGCAGCCCCGGGGGAGGGAGTTTCTATGGCTACACCTTC

d_gene: TRBD2
j_gene: TRBJ2-5
v_gene: TRBV7-7
abundance: .
CDR3aa: CASSFAAGGGEETQYF
CDR3nt: TGTGCTAGCAGCTTCGCAGCGGGAGGTGGGGAAGAGACCCAGTACTTC

d_gene: TRBD1
j_gene: TRBJ1-5
v_gene: TRBV3-1/TRBV3-2
abundance: .
CDR3aa: CASSQTGGNQPQHF
CDR3nt: TGTGCCAGCAGCCAGACAGGGGGGAATCAGCCCCAGCATTTT

d_gene: TRBD1
j_gene: TRBJ1-3
v_gene: TRBV2
abundance: .
CDR3aa: CASILGQALRNTIYF
CDR3nt: TGTGCCAGCATACTGGGACAGGCTTTGCGAAACACCATATATTTT

d_gene: TRBD2
j_gene: TRBJ2-2
v_gene: TRBV24-1
abundance: .
CDR3aa: CATNRGLAGGNTGELFF
CDR3nt: TGTGCCACCAACCGAGGACTAGCGGGAGGGAACACCGGGGAGCTGTTTTTT

d_gene: TRBD2
j_gene: TRBJ2-1
v_gene: TRBV11-3
abundance: .
CDR3aa: CASSMGLAGGLNEQFF
CDR3nt: TGTGCCAGCAGCATGGGACTAGCGGGAGGTCTAAATGAGCAGTTCTTC

d_gene: .
j_gene: TRBJ1-1
v_gene: TRBV14
abundance: .
CDR3aa: CASSRYTGHLNTEAFF
CDR3nt: TGTGCCAGCAGCCGCTATACCGGACACTTGAACACTGAAGCTTTCTTT

d_gene: .
j_gene: TRBJ1-3
v_gene: TRBV4-1
abundance: .
CDR3aa: CASSQNLRQGSGNTIYF
CDR3nt: TGCGCCAGCAGCCAAAACTTGCGGCAGGGCTCTGGAAACACCATATATTTT

d_gene: TRBD1
j_gene: TRBJ1-6
v_gene: TRBV27
abundance: .
CDR3aa: CASSGTVYNSPLHF
CDR3nt: TGTGCCAGCAGTGGGACAGTCTATAATTCACCCCTCCACTTT

d_gene: TRBD1
j_gene: TRBJ1-2
v_gene: TRBV5-1
abundance: .
CDR3aa: CASSPDRAYGYTF
CDR3nt: TGCGCCAGCAGCCCGGACAGGGCCTATGGCTACACCTTC

d_gene: .
j_gene: TRBJ2-1
v_gene: TRBV9
abundance: .
CDR3aa: CASSVPTGKGYNEQFF
CDR3nt: TGTGCCAGCAGCGTACCTACCGGGAAGGGTTACAATGAGCAGTTCTTC

d_gene: TRBD2
j_gene: TRBJ2-1
v_gene: TRBV27
abundance: few
CDR3aa: CASSSRGTISYEQFF
CDR3nt: TGTGCCAGCAGTTCGCGGGGGACTATCAGCTATGAGCAGTTCTTC

d_gene: TRBD2
j_gene: TRBJ2-6
v_gene: TRBV9
abundance: .
CDR3aa: CASSVGGGDSGANVLTF
CDR3nt: TGTGCCAGCAGCGTAGGGGGAGGGGATAGTGGGGCCAACGTCCTGACTTTC

d_gene: .
j_gene: TRBJ1-4
v_gene: TRBV21-1
abundance: .
CDR3aa: CASRIDRAGESSNEKLFF
CDR3nt: TGTGCCAGCAGGATCGACAGGGCTGGGGAGAGCTCTAATGAAAAACTGTTTTTT

d_gene: .
j_gene: TRBJ1-2
v_gene: TRBV5-6
abundance: .
CDR3aa: CASSLAYGTGYTF
CDR3nt: TGTGCCAGCAGCTTGGCCTATGGGACAGGCTACACCTTC

d_gene: TRBD2
j_gene: TRBJ2-2
v_gene: TRBV19
abundance: .
CDR3aa: CASIISRLAGGEFTGELFF
CDR3nt: TGTGCCAGTATTATTTCCCGACTAGCGGGAGGGGAGTTTACCGGGGAGCTGTTTTTT

d_gene: .
j_gene: TRBJ1-3
v_gene: TRBV19
abundance: once
CDR3aa: CASSTTGTLYSGNTIYF
CDR3nt: TGTGCCAGTAGTACTACCGGGACTTTGTACTCTGGAAACACCATATATTTT

d_gene: TRBD2
j_gene: TRBJ2-7
v_gene: TRBV19
abundance: .
CDR3aa: CASTSRAGLAGQSGEQYF
CDR3nt: TGTGCCAGTACCTCTCGAGCTGGACTAGCGGGACAAAGTGGTGAGCAGTACTTC

d_gene: .
j_gene: TRBJ2-7
v_gene: TRBV12-3/TRBV12-4
abundance: .
CDR3aa: CASTLGLHEQYF
CDR3nt: TGTGCCAGCACCTTGGGCCTGCACGAGCAGTACTTC

d_gene: TRBD2
j_gene: TRBJ2-5
v_gene: TRBV2
abundance: once
CDR3aa: CASSEGLAGQETQYF
CDR3nt: TGTGCCAGCAGTGAAGGACTAGCGGGACAAGAGACCCAGTACTTC

d_gene: TRBD1
j_gene: TRBJ1-4
v_gene: TRBV5-1
abundance: once
CDR3aa: CASSHDTGTGAYNEKLFF
CDR3nt: TGCGCCAGCAGCCACGATACGGGGACAGGGGCTTATAATGAAAAACTGTTTTTT

d_gene: .
j_gene: TRBJ2-1
v_gene: TRBV6-6
abundance: .
CDR3aa: CASSKLNRDDEQFF
CDR3nt: TGTGCCAGCAGTAAACTAAACAGGGACGATGAGCAGTTCTTC

d_gene: .
j_gene: TRBJ1-5
v_gene: TRBV2
abundance: .
CDR3aa: CASTLGRVNQPQHF
CDR3nt: TGTGCCAGCACCCTAGGCAGGGTTAATCAGCCCCAGCATTTT

d_gene: TRBD1
j_gene: TRBJ2-4
v_gene: TRBV24-1
abundance: once
CDR3aa: CAASDRDRGRNIQYF
CDR3nt: TGTGCCGCCAGTGACAGGGACAGGGGGAGGAACATTCAGTACTTC

d_gene: .
j_gene: TRBJ2-7
v_gene: TRBV4-2
abundance: .
CDR3aa: CASSQDAGTSSYEQYF
CDR3nt: TGTGCCAGCAGCCAAGATGCAGGCACCAGCTCCTACGAGCAGTACTTC

d_gene: TRBD1
j_gene: TRBJ1-2
v_gene: TRBV12-3/TRBV12-4
abundance: once
CDR3aa: CASSPGQGYGYTF
CDR3nt: TGTGCCAGCAGTCCGGGACAGGGCTATGGCTACACCTTC

d_gene: .
j_gene: TRBJ2-2
v_gene: TRBV6-5
abundance: .
CDR3aa: CASSSPRNTGELFF
CDR3nt: TGTGCCAGCAGTTCCCCCCGGAACACCGGGGAGCTGTTTTTT

d_gene: .
j_gene: TRBJ2-5
v_gene: TRBV4-1
abundance: .
CDR3aa: CASRLGDRETQYF
CDR3nt: TGCGCCAGCAGGCTAGGGGATCGAGAGACCCAGTACTTC

d_gene: .
j_gene: TRBJ1-6
v_gene: TRBV3-1/TRBV3-2
abundance: .
CDR3aa: CASSQVVSYNSPLHF
CDR3nt: TGTGCCAGCAGCCAAGTAGTCTCCTATAATTCACCCCTCCACTTT

d_gene: .
j_gene: TRBJ1-5
v_gene: TRBV19
abundance: once
CDR3aa: CASKRGHSNQPQHF
CDR3nt: TGTGCCAGTAAGCGGGGGCATAGCAATCAGCCCCAGCATTTT

d_gene: .
j_gene: TRBJ2-3
v_gene: TRBV7-9
abundance: .
CDR3aa: CASVPRWRADTQYF
CDR3nt: TGTGCCAGCGTACCGAGGTGGAGGGCAGATACGCAGTATTTT

d_gene: TRBD1
j_gene: TRBJ2-1
v_gene: TRBV6-5
abundance: .
CDR3aa: CAGGQGSYNEQFF
CDR3nt: TGTGCCGGGGGACAGGGATCCTACAATGAGCAGTTCTTC

d_gene: TRBD2
j_gene: TRBJ2-1
v_gene: TRBV24-1
abundance: .
CDR3aa: CATSDWTSAYNEQFF
CDR3nt: TGTGCCACCAGTGATTGGACTAGCGCGTACAATGAGCAGTTCTTC

d_gene: .
j_gene: TRBJ1-5
v_gene: TRBV7-2
abundance: .
CDR3aa: CASSSLQAPNQPQHF
CDR3nt: TGTGCCAGCAGCTCACTTCAGGCCCCCAATCAGCCCCAGCATTTT

d_gene: TRBD1
j_gene: TRBJ2-7
v_gene: TRBV28
abundance: .
CDR3aa: CASSSSGTGHSEQYF
CDR3nt: TGTGCCAGCAGTTCGTCCGGGACAGGGCACTCCGAGCAGTACTTC

d_gene: .
j_gene: TRBJ1-5
v_gene: TRBV24-1
abundance: .
CDR3aa: CATSDLWDGDNSNQPQHF
CDR3nt: TGTGCCACCAGTGATTTGTGGGACGGGGACAATAGCAATCAGCCCCAGCATTTT

d_gene: TRBD2
j_gene: TRBJ2-5
v_gene: TRBV7-2
abundance: .
CDR3aa: CASSPYGLAGAGDQYF
CDR3nt: TGTGCCAGCAGCCCCTACGGACTAGCGGGGGCCGGGGACCAGTACTTC

d_gene: .
j_gene: TRBJ2-7
v_gene: TRBV14
abundance: few
CDR3aa: CASSLSSYEQYF
CDR3nt: TGTGCCAGCAGCCTCAGTTCCTACGAGCAGTACTTC

d_gene: .
j_gene: TRBJ2-7
v_gene: TRBV28
abundance: .
CDR3aa: CASTRSTGRSYEQYF
CDR3nt: TGTGCCAGCACCCGAAGCACAGGCCGCTCCTACGAGCAGTACTTC

d_gene: .
j_gene: TRBJ2-2
v_gene: TRBV6-5
abundance: .
CDR3aa: CASSYNDRLGELFF
CDR3nt: TGTGCCAGCAGTTATAACGACCGACTCGGGGAGCTGTTTTTT

d_gene: TRBD1
j_gene: TRBJ2-1
v_gene: TRBV7-8
abundance: .
CDR3aa: CASSPRSGTGRGSEQFF
CDR3nt: TGTGCCAGCAGCCCGAGGTCGGGGACAGGGAGGGGGAGTGAGCAGTTCTTC

d_gene: TRBD1
j_gene: TRBJ1-2
v_gene: TRBV10-3
abundance: .
CDR3aa: CAISESQGTGDYGYTF
CDR3nt: TGTGCCATCAGTGAGTCTCAAGGGACAGGGGACTATGGCTACACCTTC

d_gene: .
j_gene: TRBJ2-5
v_gene: TRBV28
abundance: .
CDR3aa: CASSLLRGQKETQYF
CDR3nt: TGTGCCAGCAGTTTATTGAGAGGGCAGAAAGAGACCCAGTACTTC

d_gene: TRBD2
j_gene: TRBJ2-1
v_gene: TRBV7-2
abundance: .
CDR3aa: CASSSSSGGGYNEQFF
CDR3nt: TGTGCCAGCAGCTCGAGTAGCGGGGGAGGCTACAATGAGCAGTTCTTC

d_gene: TRBD1
j_gene: TRBJ1-2
v_gene: TRBV6-6
abundance: .
CDR3aa: CASSPGTGLVGYTF
CDR3nt: TGTGCCAGCAGTCCCGGGACAGGGCTAGTCGGCTACACCTTC

d_gene: .
j_gene: TRBJ1-6
v_gene: TRBV20-1
abundance: .
CDR3aa: CSASPGSSGTPLHF
CDR3nt: TGCAGTGCTAGTCCCGGATCGTCCGGGACACCCCTCCACTTT

d_gene: TRBD1
j_gene: TRBJ1-2
v_gene: TRBV6-2/TRBV6-3
abundance: .
CDR3aa: CASSTPGQGRGYGYTF
CDR3nt: TGTGCCAGCAGTACGCCGGGACAGGGGAGGGGCTATGGCTACACCTTC

d_gene: TRBD2
j_gene: TRBJ2-2
v_gene: TRBV18
abundance: .
CDR3aa: CASSPAGGHTGELFF
CDR3nt: TGTGCCAGCTCACCGGCGGGAGGACACACCGGGGAGCTGTTTTTT

d_gene: TRBD1
j_gene: TRBJ2-7
v_gene: TRBV27
abundance: .
CDR3aa: CASSSGTGIQNEQYF
CDR3nt: TGTGCCAGCAGCTCCGGGACAGGGATTCAAAACGAGCAGTACTTC